The 12 T cell receptor beta chains below were found in one sample sequenced in a study of shared clonotypes between healthy human individuals. Assay: immunoSEQ multiplex PCR; the TCRdb copy retains only in-frame clones and omits some. The data show around 2.1 million clones, 90% to 97% seen once. Material for sequencing was naive CD4+ T cells sorted from blood. As for subset: CD45RA+ positively selected. The receptors derive from a man in his late teens or twenties in good health.

The V and J genes are TRBV13 and TRBJ1-1; 7 positions match TRBD1. This CDR3 spans 15 amino acids. The germline gives CDR1 PRHDT, CDR2 FYEKMQ (reference sequence). V lost 5 bases, J lost 0 bases, and 6 bases stayed unmatched. CDR3 sequence (DNA): TGTGCCAGCAGCCTCCCGACAGGGATGAACACTGAAGCTTTCTTT. Residues: CASSLPTGMNTEAFF.

The genes are TRBV7-9 and TRBJ2-2; D may be TRBD1 (5 bases). With 5 bases removed from V and 3 bases from J, the gap between germline ends came to 13 bases. The CDR3 runs 15 residues. In germline, CDR1 is SEHNR, CDR2 FQNEAQ (reference sequence). DNA for the CDR3: TGTGCCAGCAGCCCGTCGACAGTCTACACCGGGGAGCTGTTTTTT. It translates to CASSPSTVYTGELFF.

On this clone itself: The same CDR3 also results from other DNA sequences found in this sample. The V and J genes are TRBV7-3 and TRBJ2-2; perhaps D is TRBD1 or TRBD2 (5 bases each). Trimming shortened V by 0 bases and J by 2 bases, and 7 bases separated the two germline ends. CDR3 length: 15 residues. CDR1 and CDR2 from the germline V gene are SGHTA and FQGTGA. CDR3: CASSLTGTNTGELFF. In DNA form, the CDR3 reads TGTGCCAGCAGCTTAACCGGGACCAACACCGGGGAGCTGTTTTTT.

The CDR3 is CASSSWDRGTDTQYF. In nucleotides, the CDR3 is TGTGCCAGCAGCTCCTGGGACAGGGGAACAGATACGCAGTATTTT. This sequence joins TRBV11-2 and TRBJ2-3, with 10 bases lining up with TRBD1. After removal of 4 bases from V and 3 bases from J, the junction contained 4 bases not matched to a gene. There are 15 residues in the CDR3. Looked up from germline, CDR1 is SGHAT and CDR2 is FQNNGV.

V gene TRBV2 combines with J gene TRBJ2-7; TRBD1 matches at 9 bases. Germline CDR1 and CDR2: SNHLY and FYNNEI. The CDR3 loop spans 14 amino acids. With 8 bases clipped from V and 0 bases from J, the junction kept 5 bases outside the gene matches. The CDR3 DNA reads as TGTGCCAGCTTGGGACAGGGACTCTCCTACGAGCAGTACTTC. Translation gives CASLGQGLSYEQYF.

The chain recombines TRBV19 with TRBJ2-1; possible D gene TRBD1, 6 bases. Germline-derived CDR1 and CDR2 are LNHDA and SQIVND (reference sequence). V lost 5 bases and J lost 6, with 14 bases in between. The CDR3 loop spans 14 amino acids. The CDR3 loop reads CASSYQTGRNEQFF. CDR3 nucleotide sequence: TGTGCCAGTAGTTATCAGACAGGTCGCAATGAGCAGTTCTTC.

V usage is TRBV28 and J usage is TRBJ2-7; TRBD1 matches at 9 bases. The germline CDR1 and CDR2 sequences are MDHEN and SYDVKM. This CDR3 contains 14 residues. The V and J ends lost 2 bases and 4 bases, in that order; junction bases with no gene match: 3. The CDR3 loop is CASSLPGTGYEQYF. The CDR3 DNA reads as TGTGCCAGCAGTTTACCCGGGACAGGGTACGAGCAGTACTTC.

The rearrangement uses TRBV5-1 and TRBJ2-7, with TRBD1 identical over 9 bases. Trimming at V came to 2 bases and at J to 2 bases, leaving 5 bases not matched to a gene. Germline CDR1 reads SGHRS; CDR2 reads YFSETQ. CDR3 length: 15 residues. The CDR3 DNA follows: TGCGCCAGCAGCTTTGGGGACAGGGCCCCCTACGAGCAGTACTTC. It is translated as CASSFGDRAPYEQYF.

V gene TRBV11-2 combines with J gene TRBJ2-7; D remains unclear. The CDR3 totals 11 residues. V lost 2 bases, J lost 3 bases, and 2 bases lay in between. From germline, CDR1 is SGHAT and CDR2 FQNNGV. The CDR3 coding sequence is TGTGCCAGCAGCTTAAACTACGAGCAGTACTTC. Translation gives CASSLNYEQYF.

The rearrangement links TRBV28 to TRBJ2-7; tentatively, D is TRBD1 or TRBD2 (6 bases each). V was trimmed by 5 bases and J by 0 bases, leaving 11 bases between them. CDR1 and CDR2 from the germline V gene are MDHEN and SYDVKM. The CDR3 is 14 amino acids. CDR3 nucleotide sequence: TGTGCCAGCAGTGACGGGGGCTACTCCTACGAGCAGTACTTC. Amino acids: CASSDGGYSYEQYF.

Here the CDR3 DNA reads TGTGCCAGCAGGCGAGGGACAGGGGGCCAGTACGGCTATGGCTACACCTTC. It codes for CASRRGTGGQYGYGYTF. This rearrangement joins TRBV7-9 to TRBJ1-2; 12 bases match TRBD1. The V gene's germline CDR1 is SEHNR and CDR2 FQNEAQ (reference sequence). V trimming: 6 bases; J trimming: 4 bases; junction bases outside the gene matches: 12. This CDR3 has 17 amino acids.

This sequence joins TRBV6-6 and TRBJ2-7; TRBD2 agrees at 7 bases. Trimming cost V 11 bases and J 3 bases; bases outside gene matches: 16. This CDR3 region has 15 residues. CDR1 is MNHNY, CDR2 SVGAGI, per germline (reference sequence). The CDR3 DNA follows: TGTGCCGTCCACCCGGGCGGCGGGACTAACTACGAGCAGTACTTC. It is translated as CAVHPGGGTNYEQYF.